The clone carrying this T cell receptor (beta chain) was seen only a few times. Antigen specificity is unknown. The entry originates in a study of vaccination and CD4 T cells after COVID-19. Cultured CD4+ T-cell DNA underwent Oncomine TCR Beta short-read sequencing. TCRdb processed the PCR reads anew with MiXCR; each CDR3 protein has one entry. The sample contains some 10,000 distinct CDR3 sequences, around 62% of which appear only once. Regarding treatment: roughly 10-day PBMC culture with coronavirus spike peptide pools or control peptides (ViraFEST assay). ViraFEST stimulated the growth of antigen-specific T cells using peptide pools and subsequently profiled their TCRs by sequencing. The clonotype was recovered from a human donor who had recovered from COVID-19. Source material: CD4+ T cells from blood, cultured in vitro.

The CDR3 DNA reads as TGTGCCAGCAGGACAGGGGGAGCAGACACTGAAGCTTTCTTT. This sequence encodes CASRTGGADTEAFF. This chain joins TRBV5-4 and TRBJ1-1; 9 nucleotides match TRBD1. Trimming cost V 5 bases and J 3 bases; bases outside gene matches: 5. The germline CDR1 and CDR2 sequences are SGHNT and YYREEE (reference sequence). The CDR3 totals 14 residues.